The 3 T cell receptor beta chains below were found in one sample sequenced in a study of CD8+ T cells in alopecia areata (dated by TCRdb to between 2018 and 2020). The label giving this sample's time point can be read as: about 4 weeks on oral tofacitinib. The sample's treatment or condition label is to be understood as: oral pan-JAK inhibitor, 5-10 mg twice daily. The method behind the library was the immunoSEQ multiplex PCR assay. RNA was extracted from all samples and reverse transcribed into cDNA, which served as template for TCR sequencing. This is the immuneACCESS table as TCRdb keeps it, with only in-frame sequences that have V and J called. A part of the clones is gone; compared with another copy, unresolved V genes explain less than half, and the rest is unexplained. This sample holds about 140,000 clones; about 85% were observed only once. The ten largest clones add up to roughly 13% of the sample.

This specimen consisted of CD8+ T cells sorted from blood, obtained at week 4, from a patient treated with tofacitinib. Receptors originate from a human donor with alopecia areata.

This sequence joins TRBV9 and TRBJ1-2; maybe TRBD1 (5 bases). The CDR3 extends over 15 amino acids. V was clipped by 3 bases and J by 4 bases, with 16 bases between them. Germline lookup yields CDR1 SGDLS and CDR2 YYNGEE. The CDR3 DNA reads as TGTGCCAGCAGCGACGACTTGGGGGATAGCTATGGCTACACCTTC. The encoded protein is CASSDDLGDSYGYTF.

The chain combines TRBV15 with TRBJ1-1; a possible D gene is TRBD1 (5 bases). CDR3 length: 17 amino acids. V was cut by 0 bases and J by 0 bases, with 14 bases left in between. CDR1 and CDR2 (germline): LNHNV, YYDKDF (reference sequence). CDR3: CATSRDGWGRMNTEAFF. The CDR3 DNA is TGTGCCACCAGCAGAGATGGTTGGGGCAGGATGAACACTGAAGCTTTCTTT.

The CDR3 nucleotides read TGTGCCAGCAGCGTAGAGGGGACAGGGGACGGGGAGCTGTTTTTT. Translation gives CASSVEGTGDGELFF. V is TRBV9 and J is TRBJ2-2, with TRBD1 matching 10 bases. The CDR3 spans 15 residues. Germline-derived CDR1 and CDR2 are SGDLS and YYNGEE. With 0 bases clipped from V and 7 bases from J, the junction kept 3 bases outside the gene matches.